This T cell receptor beta chain was captured in a study of metastatic and nonmetastatic thyroid tumors. Study background: Across blood and tumor or nodule tissue, repertoires from malignant and benign thyroid patients were compared with one another. General observations from the study: It was reported that TCR beta diversity was significantly higher in malignant thyroid tumors than benign nodules, in blood and tumor.

Patients had received no treatment of any kind before thyroid surgery. TCRdb re-called the PCR reads through MiXCR. Altogether around 37,000 clones are present, roughly a quarter being singletons, with the ten largest covering about 14%. As for this clone: What it binds is not known.

Deletions cut 1 base from V and 1 base from J, with 8 bases between. CDR3 length: 14 residues. Germline V gene lookup returns CDR1 SGHDN and CDR2 FVKESK. The receptor comes from a female donor with papillary thyroid cancer or a benign thyroid nodule (not recorded which). Some clones in this sample may be carry-over from other donors' samples. The sequenced material came from tumor tissue. The chain joins TRBV14 to TRBJ2-7; D call uncertain. DNA for the CDR3: TGTGCCAGCAGCCAAGTGCGGAGTTCCTACGAGCAGTACTTC. Translating it yields CASSQVRSSYEQYF.